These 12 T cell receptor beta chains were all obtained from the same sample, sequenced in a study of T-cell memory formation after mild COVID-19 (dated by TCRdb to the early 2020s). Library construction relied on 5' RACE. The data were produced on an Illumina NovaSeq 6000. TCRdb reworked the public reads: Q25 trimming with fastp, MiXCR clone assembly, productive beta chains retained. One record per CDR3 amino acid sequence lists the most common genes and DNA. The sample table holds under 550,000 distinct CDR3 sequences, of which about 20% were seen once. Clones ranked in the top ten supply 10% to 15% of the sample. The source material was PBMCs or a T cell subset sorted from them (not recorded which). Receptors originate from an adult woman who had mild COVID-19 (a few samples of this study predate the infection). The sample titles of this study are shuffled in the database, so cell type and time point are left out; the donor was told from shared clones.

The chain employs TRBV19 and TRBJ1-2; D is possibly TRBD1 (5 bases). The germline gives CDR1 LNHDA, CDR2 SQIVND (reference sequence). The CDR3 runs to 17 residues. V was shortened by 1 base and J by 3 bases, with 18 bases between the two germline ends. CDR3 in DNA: TGTGCCAGTAGTATAGCTCAGGCCCATACGGGGGACTATGGCTACACCTTC. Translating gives CASSIAQAHTGDYGYTF.

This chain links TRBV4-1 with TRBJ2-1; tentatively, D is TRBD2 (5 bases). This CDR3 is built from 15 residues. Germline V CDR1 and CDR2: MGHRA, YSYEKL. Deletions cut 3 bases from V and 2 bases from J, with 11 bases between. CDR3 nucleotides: TGCGCCAGCAGCCACCCCTTGGGAGCCTACAATGAGCAGTTCTTC. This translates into CASSHPLGAYNEQFF.

As DNA, the CDR3 is TGTGCCAGCAGCCCCCCGGCTCCTAGCACAGATACGCAGTATTTT. Translating gives CASSPPAPSTDTQYF. The chain combines TRBV7-9 with TRBJ2-3; no reliable D call. From germline, CDR1 is SEHNR and CDR2 FQNEAQ (reference sequence). This CDR3 comprises 15 residues. V was trimmed by 5 bases and J by 0 bases, leaving 12 bases between them.

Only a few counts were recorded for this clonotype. CDR3 residues: CATSETGLWEQYF. CDR3 bases: TGTGCCACCAGTGAAACAGGGCTTTGGGAGCAGTACTTC. This chain links TRBV24-1 with TRBJ2-7, with D maybe TRBD1 (6 bases). Trimming removed 4 bases from V and 7 bases from J, with 13 bases in between. The CDR3 extends over 13 amino acids. CDR1 and CDR2 (germline): KGHDR, SFDVKD.

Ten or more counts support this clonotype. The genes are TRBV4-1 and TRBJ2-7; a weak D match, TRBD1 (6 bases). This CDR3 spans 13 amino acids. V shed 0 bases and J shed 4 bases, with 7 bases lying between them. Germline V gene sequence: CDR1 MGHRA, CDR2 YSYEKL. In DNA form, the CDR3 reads TGCGCCAGCAGCCAAGATAGGGGGTACGAGCAGTACTTC. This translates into CASSQDRGYEQYF.

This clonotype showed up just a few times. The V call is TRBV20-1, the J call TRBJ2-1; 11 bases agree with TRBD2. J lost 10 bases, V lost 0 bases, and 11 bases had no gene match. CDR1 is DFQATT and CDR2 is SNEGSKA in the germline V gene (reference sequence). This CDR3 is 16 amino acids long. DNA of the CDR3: TGCAGTGCTAGAGATGTGGGTAGCGGGGGGGCAGGAGAGCAGTTCTTC. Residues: CSARDVGSGGAGEQFF.

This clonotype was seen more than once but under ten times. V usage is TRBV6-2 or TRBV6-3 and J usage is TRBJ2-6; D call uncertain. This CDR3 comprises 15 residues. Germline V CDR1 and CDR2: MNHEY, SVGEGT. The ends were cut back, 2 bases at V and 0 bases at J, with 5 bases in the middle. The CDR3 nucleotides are TGTGCCAGCAGTTACGTATCCTCTGGGGCCAACGTCCTGACTTTC. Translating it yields CASSYVSSGANVLTF.

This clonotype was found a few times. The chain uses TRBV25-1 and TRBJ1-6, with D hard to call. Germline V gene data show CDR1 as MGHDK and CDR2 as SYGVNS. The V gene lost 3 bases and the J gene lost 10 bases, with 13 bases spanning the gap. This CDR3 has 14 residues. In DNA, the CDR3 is TGTGCCAGCAGTGAGGTTACTGGAGGGTCACCCCTCCACTTT. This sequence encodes CASSEVTGGSPLHF.

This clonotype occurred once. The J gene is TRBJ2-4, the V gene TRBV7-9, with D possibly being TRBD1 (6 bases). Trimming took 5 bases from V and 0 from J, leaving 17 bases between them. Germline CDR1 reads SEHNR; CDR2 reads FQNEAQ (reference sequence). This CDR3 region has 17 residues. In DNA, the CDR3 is TGTGCCAGCAGCCGGCGGACAGATTCTCTAGCCAAAAACATTCAGTACTTC. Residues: CASSRRTDSLAKNIQYF.

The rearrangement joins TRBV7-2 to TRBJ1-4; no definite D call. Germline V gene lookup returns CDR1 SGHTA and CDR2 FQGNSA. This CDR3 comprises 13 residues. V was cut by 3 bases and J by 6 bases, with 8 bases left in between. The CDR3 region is CASSFLGDEKLFF. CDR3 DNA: TGTGCCAGCAGCTTTTTGGGAGATGAAAAACTGTTTTTT.

The CDR3 here is CASSSGTSGTYGLYEQYF. The CDR3 DNA reads TGTGCCAGCAGCTCCGGGACTAGCGGGACCTACGGTCTCTACGAGCAGTACTTC. V usage is TRBV7-2 and J usage is TRBJ2-7, with 13 bases matching TRBD2. The CDR3 totals 18 residues. Germline V gene sequence: CDR1 SGHTA, CDR2 FQGNSA. With V trimmed by 4 bases and J by 3 bases, 12 bases remained unmatched.

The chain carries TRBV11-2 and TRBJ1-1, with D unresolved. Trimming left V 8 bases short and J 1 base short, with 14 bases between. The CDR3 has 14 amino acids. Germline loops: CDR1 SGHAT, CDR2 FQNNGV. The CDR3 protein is CASSLLGENTEAFF. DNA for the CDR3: TGTGCCAGCTCCTTACTGGGTGAGAACACTGAAGCTTTCTTT. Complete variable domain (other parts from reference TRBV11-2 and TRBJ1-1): EAGVAQSPRYKIIEKRQSVAFWCNPISGHATLYWYQQILGQGPKLLIQFQNNGVVDDSQLPKDRFSAERLKGVDSTLKIQPAKLEDSAVYLCASSLLGENTEAFFGQGTRLTVV.